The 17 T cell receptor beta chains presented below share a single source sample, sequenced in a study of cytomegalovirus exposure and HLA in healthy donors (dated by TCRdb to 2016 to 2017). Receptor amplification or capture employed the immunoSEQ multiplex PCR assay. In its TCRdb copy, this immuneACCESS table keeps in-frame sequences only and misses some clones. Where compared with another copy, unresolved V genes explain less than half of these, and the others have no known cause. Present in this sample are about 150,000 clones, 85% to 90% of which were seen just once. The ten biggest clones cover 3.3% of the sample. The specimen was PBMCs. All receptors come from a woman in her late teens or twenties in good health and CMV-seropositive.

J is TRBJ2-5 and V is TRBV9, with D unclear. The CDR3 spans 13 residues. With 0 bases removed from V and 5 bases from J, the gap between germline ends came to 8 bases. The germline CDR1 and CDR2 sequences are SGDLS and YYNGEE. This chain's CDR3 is CASSVGLGETQYF. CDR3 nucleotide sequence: TGTGCCAGCAGCGTAGGACTTGGGGAGACCCAGTACTTC.

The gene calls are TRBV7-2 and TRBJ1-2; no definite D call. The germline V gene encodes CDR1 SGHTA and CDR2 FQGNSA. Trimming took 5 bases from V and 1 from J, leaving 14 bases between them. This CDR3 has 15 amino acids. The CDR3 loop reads CASSRIVGSNYGYTF. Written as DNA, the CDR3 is TGTGCCAGCAGCCGGATAGTTGGGAGTAACTATGGCTACACCTTC.

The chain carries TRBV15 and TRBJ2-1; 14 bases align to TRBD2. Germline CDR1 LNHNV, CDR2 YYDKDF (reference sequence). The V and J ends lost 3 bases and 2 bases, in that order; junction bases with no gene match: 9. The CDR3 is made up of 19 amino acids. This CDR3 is CATSSSGTSGSGPYNEQFF. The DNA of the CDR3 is TGTGCCACCAGCAGCTCCGGGACTAGCGGGAGTGGGCCCTACAATGAGCAGTTCTTC. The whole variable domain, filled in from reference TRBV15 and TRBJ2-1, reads DAMVIQNPRYQVTQFGKPVTLSCSQTLNHNVMYWYQQKSSQAPKLLFHYYDKDFNNEADTPDNFQSRRPNTSFCFLDIRSPGLGDTAMYLCATSSSGTSGSGPYNEQFFGPGTRLTVL.

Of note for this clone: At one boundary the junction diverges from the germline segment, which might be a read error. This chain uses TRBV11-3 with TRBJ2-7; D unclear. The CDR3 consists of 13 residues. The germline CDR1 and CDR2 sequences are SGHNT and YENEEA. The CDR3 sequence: CASSFSVSDEQYF. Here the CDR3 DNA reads TGTGCCAGCAGCTTTTCGGTCTCCGACGAGCAGTACTTC.

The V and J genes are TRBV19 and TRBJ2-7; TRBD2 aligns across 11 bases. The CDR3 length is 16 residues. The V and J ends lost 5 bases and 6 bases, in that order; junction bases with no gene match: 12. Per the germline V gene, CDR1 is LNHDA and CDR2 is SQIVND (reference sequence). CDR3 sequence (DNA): TGTGCCAGTAGTCCACGGATGACTAGCGGGATCACCGAGCAGTACTTC. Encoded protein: CASSPRMTSGITEQYF.

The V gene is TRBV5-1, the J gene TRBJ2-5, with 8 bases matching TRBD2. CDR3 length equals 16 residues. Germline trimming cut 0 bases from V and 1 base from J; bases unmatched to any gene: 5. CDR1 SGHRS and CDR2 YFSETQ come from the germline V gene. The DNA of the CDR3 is TGCGCCAGCAGCTTGGCGGCGGGAGGACTCCAAGAGACCCAGTACTTC. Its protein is CASSLAAGGLQETQYF.

The CDR3 reads CASSLRDYSRSYNEQFF. The CDR3 coding sequence is TGTGCCAGCAGCTTACGGGACTACAGTCGCTCCTACAATGAGCAGTTCTTC. This chain joins TRBV7-2 and TRBJ2-1; 7 bases fit TRBD2. The V gene's germline CDR1 is SGHTA and CDR2 FQGNSA. V lost 2 bases and J lost 0; bases outside the gene matches: 7. The CDR3 is 17 amino acids.

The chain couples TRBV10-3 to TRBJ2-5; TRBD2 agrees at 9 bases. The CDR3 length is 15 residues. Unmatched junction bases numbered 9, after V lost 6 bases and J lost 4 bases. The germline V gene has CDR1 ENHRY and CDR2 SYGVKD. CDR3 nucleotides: TGTGCCATCAGGCAAAGACTAGCGGTAACAGAGACCCAGTACTTC. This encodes CAIRQRLAVTETQYF.

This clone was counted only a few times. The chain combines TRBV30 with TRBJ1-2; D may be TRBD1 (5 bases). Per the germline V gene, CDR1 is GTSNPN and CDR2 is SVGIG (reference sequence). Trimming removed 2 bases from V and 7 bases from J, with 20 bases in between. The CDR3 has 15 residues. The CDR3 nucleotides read TGTGCCTGGAGTCCCCGGACATTGGGCTATGTTGGCTACACCTTC. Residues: CAWSPRTLGYVGYTF.

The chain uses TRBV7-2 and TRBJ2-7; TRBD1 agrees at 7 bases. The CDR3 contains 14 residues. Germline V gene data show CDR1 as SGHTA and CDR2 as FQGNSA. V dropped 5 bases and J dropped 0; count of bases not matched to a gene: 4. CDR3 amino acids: CASSPTGISYEQYF. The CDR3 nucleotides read TGTGCCAGCAGCCCGACAGGGATCTCCTACGAGCAGTACTTC. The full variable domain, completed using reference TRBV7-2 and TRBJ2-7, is GAGVSQSPSNKVTEKGKDVELRCDPISGHTALYWYRQSLGQGLEFLIYFQGNSAPDKSGLPSDRFSAERTGGSVSTLTIQRTQQEDSAVYLCASSPTGISYEQYFGPGTRLTVT.

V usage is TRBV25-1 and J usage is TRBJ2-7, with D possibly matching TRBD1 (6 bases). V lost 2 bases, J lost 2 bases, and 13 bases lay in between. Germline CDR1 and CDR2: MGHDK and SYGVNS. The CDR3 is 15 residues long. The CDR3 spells CASSELDSRTYEQYF. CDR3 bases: TGTGCCAGCAGTGAACTGGACAGCCGTACCTACGAGCAGTACTTC.

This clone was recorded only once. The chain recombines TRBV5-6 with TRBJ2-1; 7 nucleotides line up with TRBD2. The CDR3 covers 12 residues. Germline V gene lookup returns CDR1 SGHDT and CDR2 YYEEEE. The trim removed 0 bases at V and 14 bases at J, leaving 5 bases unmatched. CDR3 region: CASSLVTSDKFF. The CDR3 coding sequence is TGTGCCAGCAGCTTGGTTACTAGCGATAAGTTCTTC.

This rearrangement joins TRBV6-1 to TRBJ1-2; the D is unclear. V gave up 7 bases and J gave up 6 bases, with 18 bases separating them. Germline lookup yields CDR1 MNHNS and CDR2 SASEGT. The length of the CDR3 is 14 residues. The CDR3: CASKRTGTYDGYTF. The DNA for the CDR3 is TGTGCCAGCAAGCGAACGGGAACCTATGATGGCTACACCTTC.

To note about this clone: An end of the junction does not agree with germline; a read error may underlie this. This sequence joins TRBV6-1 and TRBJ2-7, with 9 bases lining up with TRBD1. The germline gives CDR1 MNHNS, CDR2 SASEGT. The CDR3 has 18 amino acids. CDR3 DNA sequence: TGTGCCAGCAGTAAAGCCGCAAAAGGGACAGGGTTGCTCTACGAGCAGTACTTC. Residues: CASSKAAKGTGLLYEQYF.

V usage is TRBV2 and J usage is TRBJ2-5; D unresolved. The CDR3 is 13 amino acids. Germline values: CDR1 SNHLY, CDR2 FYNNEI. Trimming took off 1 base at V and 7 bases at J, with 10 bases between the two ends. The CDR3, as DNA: TGTGCCAGCAGTGAAGTGGAGTTAGGGACCCAGTACTTC. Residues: CASSEVELGTQYF.

Here the CDR3 reads CASKGQGRMNTEAFF. DNA of the CDR3: TGCGCCAGCAAAGGACAGGGACGAATGAACACTGAAGCTTTCTTT. The rearrangement joins TRBV5-1 to TRBJ1-1, with 8 bases aligning to TRBD1. This CDR3 is 15 amino acids long. CDR1 SGHRS and CDR2 YFSETQ come from the germline V gene. V shed 6 bases, J shed 0 bases, and the junction held 7 bases outside the gene matches.

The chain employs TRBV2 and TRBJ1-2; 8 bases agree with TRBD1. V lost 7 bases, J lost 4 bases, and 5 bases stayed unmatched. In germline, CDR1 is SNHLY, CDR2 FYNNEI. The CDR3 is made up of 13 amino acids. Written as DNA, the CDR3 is TGTGCCAGCAACGGACAGGGAGTCTATGGCTACACCTTC. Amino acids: CASNGQGVYGYTF.